Described below is a single TCR beta chain sequence and its context. The sample originates from a study of cytomegalovirus exposure and HLA in healthy donors. On the study more broadly: Among about 179 million T cells, an earlier analysis found 95 million to 140 million unique TCR beta sequences.

PCR was performed using 60 Vbeta and 13 Jbeta primers. Measured with immunoSEQ multiplex PCR; TCRdb has only the in-frame clones, and not every one. The sample records about 160,000 clones, roughly 85% being singletons. The CDR3 is made up of 15 amino acids. Germline V gene data show CDR1 as PRHDT and CDR2 as FYEKMQ (reference sequence). J lost 2 bases, V lost 1 base, and 1 base had no gene match. The sample was PBMCs. The chain has TRBV13 and TRBJ2-5; 10 bases map to TRBD1. The sequence came from a boy under 10 years old in good health and CMV-seronegative. The CDR3, as DNA: TGTGCCAGCAGCTTAGAGGACAGGGGGCAAGAGACCCAGTACTTC. Protein sequence: CASSLEDRGQETQYF.